A selection of T cell receptor beta chains follows, all from one sample in a study of T cell responses to AZD1222 COVID-19 vaccine. Generated by immunoSEQ multiplex PCR, the TCRdb table keeps only in-frame clones and is missing some. In the table there are 100,000 to 140,000 clones, around 90% of which are singletons. The input for sequencing was peripheral blood, taken 28 days after the second AZD1222 dose. These receptors were obtained from an adult who received the AZD1222 COVID-19 vaccine. CDR3s include the opening cysteine and the closing phenylalanine or tryptophan. D genes are given only for firm matches. The size of a clone is reported for some rows only, either as once, few or many, or as a class for expanded clones.

v_call	clone_size	d_call	cdr3_length	j_call	cdr3_aa	cdr3_nt
TRBV15	.	.	13	TRBJ1-6	CATSGSRNSPLHF	TGTGCCACCTCAGGGAGCCGGAATTCACCCCTCCACTTT
TRBV27	.	.	14	TRBJ2-7	CASSFQFPTYEQYF	TGTGCCAGCAGTTTCCAGTTCCCCACCTACGAGCAGTACTTC
TRBV28	.	.	16	TRBJ2-7	CASSPSGSGVSYEQYF	TGTGCCAGCAGTCCATCCGGATCAGGGGTTAGCTACGAGCAGTACTTC
TRBV15	.	.	13	TRBJ1-2	CATSPDSTYGYTF	TGTGCCACCAGTCCGGACAGCACCTATGGCTACACCTTC
TRBV30	.	.	14	TRBJ1-2	CAWSVGGGAYGYTF	TGTGCCTGGAGTGTAGGGGGTGGGGCCTATGGCTACACCTTC
TRBV27	few	.	15	TRBJ1-2	CASRRWASGRYGYTF	TGTGCCAGCAGAAGGTGGGCAAGCGGGCGTTATGGCTACACCTTC
TRBV4-1	.	TRBD1	14	TRBJ2-7	CASSHRDRVHEQYF	TGCGCCAGCAGCCACCGGGACAGGGTCCACGAGCAGTACTTC
TRBV5-1	.	.	15	TRBJ1-1	CASRSTGWENTEAFF	TGCGCCAGCAGGTCGACAGGATGGGAAAACACTGAAGCTTTCTTT
TRBV7-2	.	TRBD2	17	TRBJ2-3	CASSLGTSGGAVDTQYF	TGTGCCAGCAGCTTAGGGACTAGCGGGGGGGCGGTAGATACGCAGTATTTT
TRBV4-2	.	.	16	TRBJ1-2	CASSQDLGGTNYGYTF	TGTGCCAGCAGCCAAGATCTTGGGGGAACTAACTATGGCTACACCTTC
TRBV9	.	.	17	TRBJ2-3	CASSFRPDSRTIDTQYF	TGTGCCAGCAGCTTCCGCCCAGATTCCCGCACCATAGATACGCAGTATTTT
TRBV6-2/TRBV6-3	once	.	13	TRBJ1-5	CASSVQGYQPQHF	TGTGCCAGCAGTGTGCAGGGGTATCAGCCCCAGCATTTT
TRBV3-1/TRBV3-2	.	.	13	TRBJ2-7	CASSQGRENEQYF	TGTGCCAGCAGCCAAGGCAGGGAGAACGAGCAGTACTTC
TRBV15	.	.	14	TRBJ1-1	CATSRDRPSTEAFF	TGTGCCACCAGCAGAGATCGTCCCTCCACTGAAGCTTTCTTT
TRBV4-3	.	.	15	TRBJ2-2	CASSQESGNTGELFF	TGCGCCAGCAGCCAAGAGTCAGGGAACACCGGGGAGCTGTTTTTT
TRBV16	.	.	13	TRBJ1-2	CASSARVNYGYTF	TGTGCCAGCAGCGCTCGGGTTAACTATGGCTACACCTTC
TRBV3-1/TRBV3-2	few	TRBD1	14	TRBJ2-7	CASSPTGEMGEQYF	TGTGCCAGCAGCCCGACAGGGGAAATGGGAGAGCAGTACTTC
TRBV5-1	.	.	13	TRBJ1-1	CASSLGWGTEAFF	TGCGCCAGCAGCTTAGGGTGGGGGACTGAAGCTTTCTTT
TRBV25-1	.	.	11	TRBJ1-3	CASRSGNTIYF	TGTGCCAGCAGATCTGGAAACACCATATATTTT
TRBV12-3/TRBV12-4	.	.	13	TRBJ1-1	CASGSTANTEAFF	TGTGCCAGCGGAAGTACAGCCAACACTGAAGCTTTCTTT
TRBV19	.	.	14	TRBJ2-7	CASSISGPSYEQYF	TGTGCCAGTAGTATATCAGGTCCCTCCTACGAGCAGTACTTC
TRBV9	.	TRBD2	14	TRBJ2-7	CASSPGLDSYEQYF	TGTGCCAGCAGCCCGGGACTAGACTCCTACGAGCAGTACTTC
TRBV4-2	.	.	14	TRBJ1-6	CASSQGQGNSPLHF	TGTGCCAGCAGCCAAGGTCAGGGGAACTCACCCCTCCACTTT
TRBV27	.	TRBD1	17	TRBJ2-2	CASRLSPGQGASGELFF	TGTGCCAGCAGGCTGTCCCCGGGACAGGGGGCTTCCGGGGAGCTGTTTTTT
TRBV3-1/TRBV3-2	few	TRBD1	17	TRBJ2-2	CASSPTGTGGRSGELFF	TGTGCCAGCAGCCCAACCGGGACAGGGGGCAGGTCCGGGGAGCTGTTTTTT
TRBV10-2	.	TRBD1	16	TRBJ2-7	CASSESSGTDHYEQYF	TGCGCCAGCAGTGAGTCTTCCGGGACAGACCACTACGAGCAGTACTTC
TRBV12-5	.	TRBD1	20	TRBJ1-4	CASGLSLGIGQDLRGEKLFF	TGTGCTAGTGGTTTGTCCCTCGGGATTGGACAGGACCTCAGAGGTGAAAAACTGTTTTTT
TRBV19	.	.	14	TRBJ1-5	CASTGGTRVQPQHF	TGTGCCAGTACGGGGGGAACGCGGGTTCAGCCCCAGCATTTT
TRBV19	.	TRBD1	16	TRBJ1-4	CASSTGTALHNEKLFF	TGTGCCAGTAGTACCGGGACAGCTCTCCATAATGAAAAACTGTTTTTT
TRBV28	.	.	13	TRBJ1-5	CASRTSGNQPQHF	TGTGCCAGCCGTACCTCGGGCAATCAGCCCCAGCATTTT
TRBV4-2	once	TRBD1	20	TRBJ1-5	CASSQEEYSPGGSSNQPQHF	TGTGCCAGCAGCCAAGAAGAGTATTCTCCAGGGGGCTCGAGCAATCAGCCCCAGCATTTT
TRBV6-5	.	.	14	TRBJ2-7	CASSSTGLAYEQYF	TGTGCCAGCAGTTCCACAGGGCTGGCGTACGAGCAGTACTTC
TRBV5-1	.	.	13	TRBJ1-3	CASSLEGDNTIYF	TGCGCCAGCAGCTTGGAAGGGGATAACACCATATATTTT
TRBV11-2	.	.	13	TRBJ2-5	CASRRLMGETQYF	TGTGCCAGCAGACGACTCATGGGAGAGACCCAGTACTTC
TRBV6-5	.	.	16	TRBJ1-3	CASSYFSWASGNTIYF	TGTGCCAGCAGTTACTTCTCCTGGGCCTCTGGAAACACCATATATTTT
TRBV4-2	.	TRBD2	18	TRBJ2-1	CASSQAGRASGVYNEQFF	TGTGCCAGCAGCCAAGCAGGTCGGGCTAGCGGGGTCTACAATGAGCAGTTCTTC
TRBV3-1/TRBV3-2	.	TRBD1	14	TRBJ1-4	CASSQDRDGEKLFF	TGTGCCAGCAGCCAGGACAGGGATGGTGAAAAACTGTTTTTT
TRBV7-9	.	.	14	TRBJ1-3	CASSSSPSGNTIYF	TGTGCCAGCAGCTCTTCCCCCTCTGGAAACACCATATATTTT
TRBV27	.	.	11	TRBJ1-2	CASVGANGYTF	TGTGCCAGCGTGGGGGCGAATGGCTACACCTTC
TRBV6-4	.	.	15	TRBJ2-7	CASSSSGRNSYEQYF	TGTGCCAGCAGCTCGTCAGGACGTAACTCCTACGAGCAGTACTTC
TRBV7-8	.	.	14	TRBJ2-7	CASSLAGQSYEQYF	TGTGCCAGCAGCTTAGCGGGCCAGTCCTACGAGCAGTACTTC
TRBV6-5	once	.	14	TRBJ2-3	CASSPRSPTDTQYF	TGTGCCAGCAGTCCAAGATCGCCCACAGATACGCAGTATTTT
TRBV6-5	once	TRBD1	14	TRBJ2-3	CASSLTGAPDTQYF	TGTGCCAGCAGTCTAACAGGGGCCCCAGATACGCAGTATTTT
TRBV5-1	.	TRBD1	13	TRBJ1-1	CASSSGSRGLAFF	TGCGCCAGCAGCTCCGGATCCAGGGGGTTAGCTTTCTTT
TRBV2	.	.	14	TRBJ2-5	CASSLRGVPETQYF	TGTGCCAGCAGCCTACGTGGCGTCCCAGAGACCCAGTACTTC
TRBV7-3	once	TRBD1	15	TRBJ2-6	CASSFGQARANVLTF	TGTGCCAGCAGCTTCGGACAGGCGAGGGCCAACGTCCTGACTTTC
TRBV2	.	.	15	TRBJ1-2	CASTNLGGKRVGYTF	TGTGCCAGCACCAACCTAGGGGGTAAGCGCGTTGGCTACACCTTC
TRBV19	.	TRBD1	15	TRBJ2-7	CASSISRQGAYEQYF	TGTGCCAGTAGTATTTCCCGACAGGGGGCTTACGAGCAGTACTTC
TRBV7-9	once	.	13	TRBJ1-4	CASREDRHEKLFF	TGTGCCAGCAGAGAAGACAGGCACGAAAAACTGTTTTTT
TRBV7-8	.	.	14	TRBJ1-1	CASSLAGGSKWAFF	TGTGCCAGCAGCTTAGCAGGGGGGTCTAAGTGGGCTTTCTTT
TRBV10-3	.	.	15	TRBJ1-2	CAISDTGRVNYGYTF	TGTGCCATCAGTGATACCGGGAGGGTTAACTATGGCTACACCTTC
TRBV4-1	.	TRBD1	13	TRBJ1-4	CASSQGTGGKLFF	TGCGCCAGCAGCCAAGGGACAGGGGGGAAACTGTTTTTT
TRBV16	.	TRBD1	15	TRBJ2-7	CASSQWDRVSYEQYF	TGTGCCAGCAGCCAATGGGACAGGGTCTCCTACGAGCAGTACTTC